This T cell receptor beta chain was identified during a study of cytomegalovirus exposure and HLA in healthy donors (dated by TCRdb to between 2016 and 2019). For the wider study: In an earlier analysis of some 550 of the donors, around 290 Gb of sequence data and just under 120 million unique TCR beta sequences from about 179 million T cells were reported. Besides the first cohort of under 700 subjects, a separate validation cohort made up of over a hundred different subjects was used. A later genetic analysis took genome-wide SNP genotypes for about 55% of the roughly 670 donors and used that subset as a discovery cohort. The study aimed to test whether signatures of past pathogen exposure could be identified by cataloging public T cell receptors. Among roughly 400 genotyped donors of the cohort, an average of around 250,000 unique TCR beta nucleotide sequences was sequenced per donor, of which approximately 18% were non-productive. Using immunosequencing, the study profiled T cell repertoires from 550 to 750 subjects and related those repertoires to cytomegalovirus serostatus. Around 330 gigabases of sequencing data and 70 million to 100 million unique TCR sequences made up an early release that covered 500 to 650 HLA-typed donors. An earlier analysis of nearly 600 of the donors applied high-throughput TCR beta sequencing to assess whether each TCR beta V gene segment acted as functional or pseudogenic. The number of typed donors differed by locus: about 620-640 for A, B, C, DRB1 and DQB1; approximately 540 for DQA1; around 610 for DPA1; and around 470 for DPB1. Roughly 5 DR-DQ haplotypes were handled as single units for association and clustering, since linkage in the cohort was strong. Among the 398 genotyped donors, around 81% belonged to the genetic ancestry cluster associated with self-reported Caucasian donors. Alongside the repertoire data, information on donor age, sex, ethnicity and CMV serostatus was compiled. In a later analysis, previously published TCR beta repertoires from fewer than 750 donors were re-analyzed and high-resolution HLA genotyping was added so that TCR occurrence patterns could be studied. To predict cytomegalovirus infection status, the study combined high-throughput TCR immunosequencing, statistical association of individual TCRs with disease status, and machine learning. HLA typing covered class I and class II loci at four-digit resolution. Every repertoire in the discovery cohort had been generated on one and the same sequencing platform. Rather than drawing on any new phenotypic data, the later analysis identified candidate immune exposures from TCR beta sequences and the way those sequences occurred across donors. Summary of the overall study and its limitations: A later genetic analysis associated a missense DCLRE1C variant with V-gene and J-gene trimming of TCR beta chains, and an independent cohort replicated the association. Because HLA typing was missing for some donors at each locus, association tests included only the typed subset. In a later genetic analysis, fewer N-insertions in productive TCRs were reported among donors in an Asian-associated ancestry cluster than the approximately 670-donor mean. In an earlier analysis of about 600 of the donors, most TCR beta V segments appeared in productive rearrangements about 87% or about 30% of the time, broadly matching IMGT annotations. In vitro tests confirmed that a few of the cytomegalovirus-associated TCR beta chains recognize cytomegalovirus antigens. In a later analysis, the rate of TCR association differed among HLA loci, with DRB1 alleles having the most associated TCRs and HLA-C alleles having the fewest. A further reported finding was that TCR beta sequences accurately predicted the HLA-A and HLA-B alleles for most subjects in the first cohort. According to the authors, the approach could potentially be generalized to other disease states and immunological phenotypes. Roughly uniform sequencing depth across donors was assumed in presence/absence analyses, although this assumption may not hold. Compared with equally common non-associated chains, HLA-associated TCR beta chains in a later analysis were more clonally expanded and had lower generation probabilities. Some IMGT-functional V segments, including TRBV6-2 and TRBV6-3, could not be distinguished by the 87-base-pair reads and were therefore excluded. The sequencing pipeline was judged likely to have produced a cluster of highly shared sequence variants as a technical artifact. The earlier analysis of approximately 590 of the donors excluded approximately 17 rarely observed V segments, including chromosome 9 orphons, because counts were too low. The only immune exposure information available for the cohort was CMV serostatus. The study gave a list of roughly 150 TCR beta chains associated with cytomegalovirus. Most TCR sequences were observed very rarely across donors, whereas some public TCRs were present in many individuals. Correlated functional status among segregating V segments might reflect linkage disequilibrium, but an unknown experimental factor could not be ruled out. In a later analysis, several top co-occurrence clusters were reported to appear linked to parvovirus B19, influenza, CMV and Epstein-Barr virus. In both the original and validation cohorts, the classifier was reported to diagnose cytomegalovirus status with high specificity and sensitivity. Specific HLA alleles were associated with some 15,000 TCR beta sequences at a false discovery rate of 0.05 in a later analysis. When HLA alleles, especially DR and DQ, strongly co-occurred, attributing TCR associations to individual alleles was difficult. This cohort had only TCR beta chains sequenced, and the lack of alpha or paired-chain data limited which features could be detected. A later analysis found that most CMV-associated TCR beta chains appeared HLA-restricted, with HLA associations seemingly driven largely by CMV exposure.

With regard to this clone: Its cognate antigen has yet to be identified. Base qualities are not provided; no much larger clone lies one nucleotide away.

Libraries were made using the immunoSEQ multiplex PCR assay. For the multiplex PCR, a mixture combining 60 forward primers for TCR Vbeta segments and 13 reverse primers for TCR Jbeta segments was used. Amplification of the CDR3 region of rearranged TCR beta genes was performed with a multiplex PCR assay on genomic DNA. The amplified TCR beta libraries were sequenced on the Illumina HiSeq System as 87-base-pair reads. As for how the authors treated the data: Across the 640 or so repertoires, a later analysis counted 80 million or so unique TCR beta chains, about 10 million of which were shared by at least two donors. A nearest-neighbor algorithm error-corrected the raw reads and collapsed the reads into unique sequences, merging closely related sequences to remove PCR and sequencing errors. V, D and J gene segments were assigned by aligning CDR3 sequences to IMGT reference sequences. For a sequence to be retained, a match of at least six nucleotides was required to both a V gene segment and a J gene segment. Rearrangements were called productive when the CDR3 lacked stop codons and stayed in frame with V and J; all others were non-productive. CDR3 was defined by IMGT convention, running from the second conserved V-encoded cysteine to the conserved J-encoded phenylalanine. The earlier analysis of 587 of the donors excluded any sequence lacking an unambiguous match to a single V gene segment. An earlier analysis of around 600 of the donors classified V segments as functional when productive rearrangements were above 56.7% and as segregating when the standard deviation between donors was above 5%. A statistical classification framework was built for diagnosing cytomegalovirus status from the catalog of TCR beta chain sequences. A later analysis assigned V and J genes by comparing TCR nucleotide sequences with IMGT/GENE-DB human TR gene sequences. The TCRdist pipeline was used in a later analysis to assign CDR3 sequences and most-parsimonious VDJ recombination scenarios. A later analysis defined each TCR beta chain by its CDR3 amino acid sequence plus V-gene family, and excluded reads lacking a unique V-gene family. To address suspected cross-contamination and a sequencing artifact, a later analysis removed around 590 highly shared, low-generation-probability nucleotide sequences. In a later analysis, a clonal expansion index was calculated for each public chain from normalized within-repertoire ranks of inferred template counts. Generation probabilities in a later analysis came from a VDJ recombination model fitted to out-of-frame rearrangements, and those results were checked against IGoR. In a later analysis, hypergeometric tests were used to score TCR-TCR, TCR-HLA and TCR-CMV co-occurrence, with a repertoire-size bias correction applied to TCR pairs. False discovery rates were estimated in a later analysis by permuting HLA or CMV assignments 20 times. In a later analysis, co-occurring TCRs were grouped with DBSCAN, and TCRdist sequence similarity was added when clustering was performed within HLA-allele-positive subsets. Repertoires with fewer than 30,000 or more than 120,000 public chains, plus five repertoires with anomalous nucleotide sharing, were excluded from co-occurrence clustering. As stored in TCRdb, this immuneACCESS dataset retains in-frame rearrangements with V and J assigned. A fraction of the clones does not appear; measured against another copy, unresolved V genes explain less than half of the discrepancy, and the remainder lacks a known reason. V, J and clone size reflect that table, while D and trimming were determined from the DNA. The sample contains 150,000 to 200,000 clones, 65% to 90% of them found a single time. Over 1.5% of the sample goes to the ten largest clones.

Germline trimming amounts to 6 bases on V and 3 bases on J, with 6 as the count of junction bases outside the gene matches. The germline V gene (reference sequence) supplies CDR1 GTSNPN and CDR2 SVGIG. Spanning cysteine to phenylalanine, the CDR3 consists of 13 amino acids. The entry retains the CDR3 DNA only, 39 bases that are in frame from base 1. The cohort consisted of fewer than 700 healthy bone marrow donors. All cohort members were sampled while nominally healthy, although unrecorded immune exposures were likely present. The donor tested CMV seronegative, placing the donor among the 350 to 400 seronegative members of the cohort. A peripheral blood sample was provided by each donor, and peripheral blood mononuclear cells were used for TCR beta sequencing. Genomic DNA was extracted from the blood cell samples with the Qiagen DNeasy Blood Extraction Kit.

The chain is made from TRBV30 and TRBJ2-3; 7 bases in the junction line up with TRBD1. The sample was PBMCs. This clonotype originated in a woman between 18 and 30 years old in good health and CMV-seronegative. The bases are TGTGCCTGTGCCGGGACAGAGACAGATACGCAGTATTTT. Translated, it reads CACAGTETDTQYF.